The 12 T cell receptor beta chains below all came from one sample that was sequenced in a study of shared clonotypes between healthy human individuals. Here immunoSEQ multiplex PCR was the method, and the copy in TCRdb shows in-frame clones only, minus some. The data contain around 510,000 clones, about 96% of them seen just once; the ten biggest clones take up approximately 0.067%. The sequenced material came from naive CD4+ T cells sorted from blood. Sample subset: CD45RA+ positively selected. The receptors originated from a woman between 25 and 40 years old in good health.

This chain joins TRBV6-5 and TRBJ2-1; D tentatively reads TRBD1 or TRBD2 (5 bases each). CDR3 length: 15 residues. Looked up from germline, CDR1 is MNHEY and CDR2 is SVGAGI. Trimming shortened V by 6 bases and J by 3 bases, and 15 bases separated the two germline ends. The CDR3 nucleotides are TGTGCCAGCAGCCTGGGGGAAGCCGACTACAATGAGCAGTTCTTC. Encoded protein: CASSLGEADYNEQFF.

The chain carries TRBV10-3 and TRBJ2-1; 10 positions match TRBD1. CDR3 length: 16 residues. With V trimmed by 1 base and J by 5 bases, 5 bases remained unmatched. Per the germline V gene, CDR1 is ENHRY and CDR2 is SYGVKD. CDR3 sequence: CAISEFGQGVNNEQFF. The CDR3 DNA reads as TGTGCCATCAGTGAGTTTGGACAGGGGGTGAACAATGAGCAGTTCTTC.

CDR3 residues: CASSGGAPTEAFF. CDR3 bases: TGTGCCAGCAGCGGGGGGGCTCCCACTGAAGCTTTCTTT. The chain joins TRBV2 to TRBJ1-1; D is possibly TRBD1 (6 bases). Trimming took off 6 bases at V and 4 bases at J, with 12 bases between the two ends. Germline CDR1 SNHLY, CDR2 FYNNEI. The CDR3 covers 13 residues.

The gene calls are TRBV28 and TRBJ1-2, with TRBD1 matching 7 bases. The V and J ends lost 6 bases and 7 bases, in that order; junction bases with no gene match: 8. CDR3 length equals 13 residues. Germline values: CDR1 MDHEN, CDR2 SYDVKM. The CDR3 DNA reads TGTGCCAGCAGGTTAGACAGGGCTGGTGGCTACACCTTC. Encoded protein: CASRLDRAGGYTF.

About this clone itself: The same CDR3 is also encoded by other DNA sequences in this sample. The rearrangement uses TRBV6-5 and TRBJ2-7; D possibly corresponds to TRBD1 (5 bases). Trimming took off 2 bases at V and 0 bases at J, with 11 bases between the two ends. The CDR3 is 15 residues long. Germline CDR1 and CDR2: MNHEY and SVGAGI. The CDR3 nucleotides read TGTGCCAGCAGTTACGGTCGCGACAGCTCCTACGAGCAGTACTTC. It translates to CASSYGRDSSYEQYF.

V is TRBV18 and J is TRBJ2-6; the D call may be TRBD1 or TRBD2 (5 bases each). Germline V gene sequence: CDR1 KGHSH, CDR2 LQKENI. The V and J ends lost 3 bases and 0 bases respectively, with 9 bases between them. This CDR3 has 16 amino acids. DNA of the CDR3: TGTGCCAGCTCACCTCCAGGGAGCTCTGGGGCCAACGTCCTGACTTTC. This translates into CASSPPGSSGANVLTF.

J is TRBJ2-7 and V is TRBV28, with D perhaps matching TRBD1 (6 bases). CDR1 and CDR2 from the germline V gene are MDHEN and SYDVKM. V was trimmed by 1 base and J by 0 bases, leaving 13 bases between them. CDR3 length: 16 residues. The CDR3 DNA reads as TGTGCCAGCAGTTTATCCGCCGGGACATACTCCTACGAGCAGTACTTC. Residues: CASSLSAGTYSYEQYF.

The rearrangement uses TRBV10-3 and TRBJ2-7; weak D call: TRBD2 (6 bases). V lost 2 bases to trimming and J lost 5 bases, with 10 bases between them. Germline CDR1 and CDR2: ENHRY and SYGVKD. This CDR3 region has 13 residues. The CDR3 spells CAISEEEGDEQYF. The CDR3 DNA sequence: TGTGCCATCAGTGAGGAGGAGGGCGACGAGCAGTACTTC.

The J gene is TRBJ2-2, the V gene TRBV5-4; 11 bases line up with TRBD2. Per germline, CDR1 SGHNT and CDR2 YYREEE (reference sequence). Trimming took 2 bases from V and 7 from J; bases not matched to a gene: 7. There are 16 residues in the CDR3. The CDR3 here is CASSFRLAGTHGELFF. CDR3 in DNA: TGTGCCAGCAGCTTCAGACTAGCGGGGACCCACGGGGAGCTGTTTTTT.

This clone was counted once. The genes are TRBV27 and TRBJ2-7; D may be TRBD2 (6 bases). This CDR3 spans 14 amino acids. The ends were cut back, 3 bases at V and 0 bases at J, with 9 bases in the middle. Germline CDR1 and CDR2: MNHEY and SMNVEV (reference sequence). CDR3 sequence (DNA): TGTGCCAGCAGTTTCAGCGGGTTCTCCTACGAGCAGTACTTC. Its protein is CASSFSGFSYEQYF.

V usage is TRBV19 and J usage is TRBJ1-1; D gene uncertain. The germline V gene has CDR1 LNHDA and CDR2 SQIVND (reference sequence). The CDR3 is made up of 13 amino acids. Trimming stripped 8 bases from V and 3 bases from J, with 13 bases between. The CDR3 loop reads CASGQRGDTEAFF. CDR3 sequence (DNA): TGTGCCAGTGGTCAACGGGGAGACACTGAAGCTTTCTTT.

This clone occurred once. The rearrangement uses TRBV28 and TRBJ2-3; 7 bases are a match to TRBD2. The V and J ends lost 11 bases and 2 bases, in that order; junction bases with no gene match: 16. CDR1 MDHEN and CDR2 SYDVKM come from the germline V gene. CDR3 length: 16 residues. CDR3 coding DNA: TGTGCCGTTACTCGGGCGGGAGACGTCCACACAGATACGCAGTATTTT. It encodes CAVTRAGDVHTDTQYF.